This entry is about one T cell receptor (beta chain). The sample originates from a study of neoadjuvant nivolumab and ipilimumab in lung cancer. Germline CDR1 SGHNT, CDR2 YYREEE (reference sequence). This CDR3 region has 15 residues. V lost 0 bases to trimming and J lost 2 bases; unmatched junction nucleotides: 2. The table came from immunoSEQ multiplex PCR; TCRdb's copy has only in-frame clones and leaves some out. There are fewer than 35,000 clones in the sample; 80% to 95% occur only once, and 2% to 2.5% lies in the top ten. The TCR comes from an adult with non-small cell lung cancer. The chain combines TRBV5-4 with TRBJ2-5; 9 bases agree with TRBD2. Sequences were derived from peripheral blood, sampled after neoadjuvant nivolumab, alone or with ipilimumab, at or shortly before surgery. The CDR3 region is CASSLGLAAQETQYF. CDR3 in DNA: TGTGCCAGCAGCTTGGGACTAGCGGCTCAAGAGACCCAGTACTTC.